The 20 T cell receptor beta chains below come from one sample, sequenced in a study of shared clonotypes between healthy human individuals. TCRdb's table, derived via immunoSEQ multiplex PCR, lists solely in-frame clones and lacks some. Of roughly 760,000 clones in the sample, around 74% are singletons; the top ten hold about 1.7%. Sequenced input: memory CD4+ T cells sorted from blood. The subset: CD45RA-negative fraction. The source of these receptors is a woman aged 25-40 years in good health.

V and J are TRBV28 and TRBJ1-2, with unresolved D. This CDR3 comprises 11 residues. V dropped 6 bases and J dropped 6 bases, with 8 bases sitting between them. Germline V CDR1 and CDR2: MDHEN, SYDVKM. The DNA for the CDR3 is TGTGCCAGCAGCGTGCTGGATGGCTACACCTTC. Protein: CASSVLDGYTF.

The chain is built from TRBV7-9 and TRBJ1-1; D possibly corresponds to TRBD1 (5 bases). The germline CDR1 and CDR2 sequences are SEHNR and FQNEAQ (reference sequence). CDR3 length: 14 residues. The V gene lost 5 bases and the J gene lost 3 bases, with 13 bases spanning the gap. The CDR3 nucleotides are TGTGCCAGCAGCCGAGGAGGCAGGGACACTGAAGCTTTCTTT. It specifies CASSRGGRDTEAFF.

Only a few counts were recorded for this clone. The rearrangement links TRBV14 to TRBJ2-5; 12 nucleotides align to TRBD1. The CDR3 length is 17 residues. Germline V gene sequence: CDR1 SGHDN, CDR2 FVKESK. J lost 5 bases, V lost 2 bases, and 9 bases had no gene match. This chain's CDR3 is CASSQTSGTGGWETQYF. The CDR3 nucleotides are TGTGCCAGCAGCCAAACATCCGGGACAGGGGGCTGGGAGACCCAGTACTTC. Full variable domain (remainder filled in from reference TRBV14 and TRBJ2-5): EAGVTQFPSHSVIEKGQTVTLRCDPISGHDNLYWYRRVMGKEIKFLLHFVKESKQDESGMPNNRFLAERTGGTYSTLKVQPAELEDSGVYFCASSQTSGTGGWETQYFGPGTRLLVL.

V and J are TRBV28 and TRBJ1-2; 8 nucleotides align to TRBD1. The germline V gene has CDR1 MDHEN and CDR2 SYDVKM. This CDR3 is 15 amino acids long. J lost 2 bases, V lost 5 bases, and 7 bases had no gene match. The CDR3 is CASSTYRGINYGYTF. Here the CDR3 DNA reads TGTGCCAGCAGTACCTACAGGGGGATAAACTATGGCTACACCTTC.

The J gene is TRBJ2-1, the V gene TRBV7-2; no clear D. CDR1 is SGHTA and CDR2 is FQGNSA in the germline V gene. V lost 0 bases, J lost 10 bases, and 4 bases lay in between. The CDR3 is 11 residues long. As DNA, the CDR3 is TGTGCCAGCAGCTTAGCCTGGGAGCAGTTCTTC. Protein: CASSLAWEQFF.

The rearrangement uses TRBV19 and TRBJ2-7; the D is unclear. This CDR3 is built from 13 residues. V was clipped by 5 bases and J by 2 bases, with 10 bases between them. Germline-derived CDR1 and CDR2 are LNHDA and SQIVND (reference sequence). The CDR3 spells CASSPGPPYEQYF. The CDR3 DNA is TGTGCCAGTAGTCCGGGTCCCCCCTACGAGCAGTACTTC.

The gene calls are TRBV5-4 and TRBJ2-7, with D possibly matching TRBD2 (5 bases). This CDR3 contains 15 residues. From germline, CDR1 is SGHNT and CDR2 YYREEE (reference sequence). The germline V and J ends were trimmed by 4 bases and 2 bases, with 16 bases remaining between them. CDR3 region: CASSTRTDGTYEQYF. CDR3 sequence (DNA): TGTGCCAGCAGCACGAGGACGGACGGGACCTACGAGCAGTACTTC.

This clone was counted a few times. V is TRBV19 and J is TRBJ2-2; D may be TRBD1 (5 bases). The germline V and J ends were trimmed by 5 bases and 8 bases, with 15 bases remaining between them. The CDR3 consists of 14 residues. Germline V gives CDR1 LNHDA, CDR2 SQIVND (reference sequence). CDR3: CASSRRQGPGELFF. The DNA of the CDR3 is TGTGCCAGTAGTCGACGGCAGGGTCCTGGGGAGCTGTTTTTT. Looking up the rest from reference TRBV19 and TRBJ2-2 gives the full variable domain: DGGITQSPKYLFRKEGQNVTLSCEQNLNHDAMYWYRQDPGQGLRLIYYSQIVNDFQKGDIAEGYSVSREKKESFPLTVTSAQKNPTAFYLCASSRRQGPGELFFGEGSRLTVL.

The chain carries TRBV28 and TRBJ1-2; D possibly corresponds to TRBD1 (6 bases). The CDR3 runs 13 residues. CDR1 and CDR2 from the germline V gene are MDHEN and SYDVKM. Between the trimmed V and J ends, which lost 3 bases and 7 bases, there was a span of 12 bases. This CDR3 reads CASSFPGARGYTF. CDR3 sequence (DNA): TGTGCCAGCAGTTTTCCGGGGGCCCGTGGCTACACCTTC.

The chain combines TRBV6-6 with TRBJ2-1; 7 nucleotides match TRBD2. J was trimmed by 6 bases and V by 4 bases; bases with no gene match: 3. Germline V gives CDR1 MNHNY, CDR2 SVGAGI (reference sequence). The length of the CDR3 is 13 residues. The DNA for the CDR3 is TGTGCCAGCAGTTGGGACTACCCCAATGAGCAGTTCTTC. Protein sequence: CASSWDYPNEQFF.

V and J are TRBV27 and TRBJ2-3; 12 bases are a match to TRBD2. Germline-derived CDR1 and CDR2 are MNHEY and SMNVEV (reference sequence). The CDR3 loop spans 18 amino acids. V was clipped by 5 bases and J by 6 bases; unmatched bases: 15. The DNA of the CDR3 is TGTGCCAGCAGTGCTATTAGACTAGCGGGAGTTGTTGTGGATACGCAGTATTTT. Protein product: CASSAIRLAGVVVDTQYF.

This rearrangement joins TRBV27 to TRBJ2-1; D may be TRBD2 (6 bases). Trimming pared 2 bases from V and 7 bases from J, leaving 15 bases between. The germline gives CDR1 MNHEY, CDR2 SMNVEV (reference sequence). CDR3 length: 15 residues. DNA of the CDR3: TGTGCCAGCAGTTTAGGAGGGTCTGTGGGAAATGAGCAGTTCTTC. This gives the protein CASSLGGSVGNEQFF.

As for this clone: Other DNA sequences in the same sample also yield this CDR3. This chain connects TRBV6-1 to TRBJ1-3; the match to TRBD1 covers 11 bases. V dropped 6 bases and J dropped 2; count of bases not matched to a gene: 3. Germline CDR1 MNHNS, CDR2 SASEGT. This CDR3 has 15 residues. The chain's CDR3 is CASSGQGATGNTIYF. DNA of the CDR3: TGTGCCAGCAGCGGACAGGGGGCGACTGGAAACACCATATATTTT.

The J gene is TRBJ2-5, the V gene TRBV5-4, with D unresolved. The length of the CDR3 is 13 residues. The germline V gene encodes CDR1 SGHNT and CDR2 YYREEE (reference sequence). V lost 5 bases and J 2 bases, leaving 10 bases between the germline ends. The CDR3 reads CASRNGVQETQYF. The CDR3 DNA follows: TGTGCCAGCAGAAATGGGGTGCAAGAGACCCAGTACTTC.

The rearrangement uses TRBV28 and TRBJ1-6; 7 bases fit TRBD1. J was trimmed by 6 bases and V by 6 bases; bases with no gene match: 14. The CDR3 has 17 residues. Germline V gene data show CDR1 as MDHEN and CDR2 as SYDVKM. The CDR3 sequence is CASRGLTRGLANSPLHF. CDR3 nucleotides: TGTGCCAGCAGGGGCCTGACTAGGGGGCTAGCTAATTCACCCCTCCACTTT.

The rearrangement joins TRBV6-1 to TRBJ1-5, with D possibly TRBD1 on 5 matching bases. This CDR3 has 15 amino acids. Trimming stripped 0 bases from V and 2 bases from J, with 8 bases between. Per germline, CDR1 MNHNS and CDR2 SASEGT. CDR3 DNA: TGTGCCAGCAGTGAAGCTAGGGGCCGCAATCAGCCCCAGCATTTT. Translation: CASSEARGRNQPQHF.

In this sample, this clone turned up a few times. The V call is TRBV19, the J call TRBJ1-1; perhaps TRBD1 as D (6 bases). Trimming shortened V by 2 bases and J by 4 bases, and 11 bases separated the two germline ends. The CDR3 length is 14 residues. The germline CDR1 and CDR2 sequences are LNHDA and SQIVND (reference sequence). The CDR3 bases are TGTGCCAGTAGTATATCCCAGGGGAGCACTGAAGCTTTCTTT. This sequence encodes CASSISQGSTEAFF.

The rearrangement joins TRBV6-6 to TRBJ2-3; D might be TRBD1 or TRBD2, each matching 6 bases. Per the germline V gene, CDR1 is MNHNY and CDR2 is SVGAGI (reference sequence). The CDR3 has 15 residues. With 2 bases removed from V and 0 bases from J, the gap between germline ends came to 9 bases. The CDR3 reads CASSYRGTSTDTQYF. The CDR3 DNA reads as TGTGCCAGCAGTTACAGGGGGACTAGCACAGATACGCAGTATTTT.

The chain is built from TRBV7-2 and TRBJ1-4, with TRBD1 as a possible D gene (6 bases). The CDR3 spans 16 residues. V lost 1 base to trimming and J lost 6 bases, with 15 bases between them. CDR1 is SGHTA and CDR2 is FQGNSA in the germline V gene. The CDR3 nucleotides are TGTGCCAGCAGCTTAGATCTAGTGGCAGGGGATGAAAAACTGTTTTTT. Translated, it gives CASSLDLVAGDEKLFF.

CDR3 region: CAIMATSGLNEQFF. The CDR3 DNA follows: TGTGCCATCATGGCGACTAGCGGGTTGAATGAGCAGTTCTTC. The J gene is TRBJ2-1, the V gene TRBV10-3, with 10 positions matching TRBD2. The trim removed 7 bases at V and 7 bases at J, leaving 7 bases unmatched. Looked up from germline, CDR1 is ENHRY and CDR2 is SYGVKD. There are 14 residues in the CDR3.